The 9 T cell receptor beta chains reported below all come from one sample, sequenced in a study of T cells in Graves' hyperthyroidism and ophthalmopathy. Regions amplified from RNA transcripts were the TCR beta CDR3 regions. HTBI primers were the set used in a first-round RT-PCR of the TCR CDR3. TCRdb redid the calling of the multiplex PCR reads with MiXCR, one entry per CDR3 protein. The table lists 250,000 to 400,000 distinct CDR3 sequences, approximately 13% of them singletons, with approximately 35% in the top ten. The sequencing sample was made of blood. Source of these receptors: a woman aged 40 to 50 with Graves' ophthalmopathy.

This chain connects TRBV7-9 to TRBJ2-2, with a tentative D call TRBD2 (5 bases). Trimming took off 8 bases at V and 4 bases at J, with 14 bases between the two ends. CDR3 length: 14 amino acids. Germline CDR1 reads SEHNR; CDR2 reads FQNEAQ (reference sequence). For the CDR3, the DNA is TGTGCCAGCGTTGCGGGTATAAGCACCGGGGAGCTGTTTTTT. It translates to CASVAGISTGELFF. Full variable domain (outside the CDR3, taken from reference TRBV7-9 and TRBJ2-2): DTGVSQNPRHKITKRGQNVTFRCDPISEHNRLYWYRQTLGQGPEFLTYFQNEAQLEKSRLLSDRFSAERPKGSFSTLEIQRTEQGDSAMYLCASVAGISTGELFFGEGSRLTVL.

This chain links TRBV6-2 or TRBV6-3 with TRBJ2-1; no clear D gene. The V and J ends lost 5 bases and 5 bases respectively, with 10 bases between them. This CDR3 has 13 amino acids. Per germline, CDR1 MNHEY and CDR2 SVGEGT. This CDR3 is CASSLVPDNEQFF. Here the CDR3 DNA reads TGTGCCAGCAGTCTGGTCCCAGACAATGAGCAGTTCTTC.

The sample holds many counts of this clonotype. The V and J genes are TRBV12-3 or TRBV12-4 and TRBJ1-1; D is ambiguous. The V gene lost 3 bases and the J gene lost 7 bases, with 6 bases spanning the gap. The CDR3 has 11 amino acids. DNA for the CDR3: TGTGCCAGCAGTTTTACCAATGAAGCTTTCTTT. This encodes CASSFTNEAFF.

V and J are TRBV20-1 and TRBJ2-1; D is unclear. Trimming removed 3 bases from V and 4 bases from J, with 13 bases in between. Germline V gives CDR1 DFQATT, CDR2 SNEGSKA (reference sequence). The CDR3 covers 14 residues. The CDR3 DNA reads TGCAGTGCTAGGGCGGTTTGGTCATACAATGAGCAGTTCTTC. This translates into CSARAVWSYNEQFF.

This clonotype has more than one count but fewer than ten. This sequence joins TRBV27 and TRBJ1-6, with 7 positions matching TRBD1. The CDR3 loop spans 20 amino acids. Trimming at V came to 2 bases and at J to 6 bases, leaving 19 bases not matched to a gene. Germline V CDR1 and CDR2: MNHEY, SMNVEV (reference sequence). The CDR3 DNA sequence: TGTGCCAGCAGTTTAAAATATCCGAGGGGGAAAGGGACAGTTAATTCACCCCTCCACTTT. Protein: CASSLKYPRGKGTVNSPLHF.

This clonotype was found a few times. The chain combines TRBV6-5 with TRBJ1-4; D gene unclear. Germline CDR1 is MNHEY and CDR2 is SVGAGI. Trimming removed 0 bases at V and 5 bases at J, with 7 bases between. The CDR3 has 14 amino acids. CDR3 amino acids: CASSYSGRNEKLFF. In DNA form, the CDR3 reads TGTGCCAGCAGTTACTCGGGGAGGAATGAAAAACTGTTTTTT.

This clonotype was seen a few times. This chain connects TRBV18 to TRBJ1-4; no firm D call. With 6 bases removed from V and 0 bases from J, the gap between germline ends came to 11 bases. CDR3 length: 15 residues. Per the germline V gene, CDR1 is KGHSH and CDR2 is LQKENI. The DNA for the CDR3 is TGTGCCAGCTCCAACGGCCTAGCAACTAATGAAAAACTGTTTTTT. Translating it yields CASSNGLATNEKLFF. Looking up the rest from reference TRBV18 and TRBJ1-4 gives the full variable domain: NAGVMQNPRHLVRRRGQEARLRCSPMKGHSHVYWYRQLPEEGLKFMVYLQKENIIDESGMPKERFSAEFPKEGPSILRIQQVVRGDSAAYFCASSNGLATNEKLFFGSGTQLSVL.

With respect to this clonotype: The junction does not match germline at one end; this may be a read error. The J gene is TRBJ2-1, the V gene TRBV2; D unresolved. Germline CDR1 SNHLY, CDR2 FYNNEI. CDR3 length: 13 residues. The CDR3 here is CVSSVNSFNEQFF. For the CDR3, the DNA is TGTGTCAGCAGTGTAAACAGTTTCAATGAGCAGTTCTTC.

The chain joins TRBV7-2 to TRBJ1-2, with D possibly matching TRBD1 (5 bases). The CDR3 contains 15 residues. CDR1 is SGHTA, CDR2 FQGNSA, per germline. V was cut by 5 bases and J by 4 bases, with 17 bases left in between. In nucleotides, the CDR3 is TGTGCCAGCAGCCCGTCTATCGACAGAGGCTATGGCTACACCTTC. Amino acids: CASSPSIDRGYGYTF.